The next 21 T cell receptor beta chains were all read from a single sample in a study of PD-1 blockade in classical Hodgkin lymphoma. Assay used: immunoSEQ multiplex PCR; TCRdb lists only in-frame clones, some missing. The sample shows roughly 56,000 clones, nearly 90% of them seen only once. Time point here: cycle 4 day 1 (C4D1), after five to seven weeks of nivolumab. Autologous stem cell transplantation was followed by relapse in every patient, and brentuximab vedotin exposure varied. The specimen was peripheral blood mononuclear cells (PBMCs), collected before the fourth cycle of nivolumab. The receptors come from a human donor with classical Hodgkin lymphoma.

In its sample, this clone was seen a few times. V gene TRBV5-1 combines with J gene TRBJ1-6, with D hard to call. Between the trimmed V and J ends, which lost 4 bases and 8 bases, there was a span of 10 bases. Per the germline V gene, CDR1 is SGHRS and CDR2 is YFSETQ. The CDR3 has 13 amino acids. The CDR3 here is CASSLETYSPLHF. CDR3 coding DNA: TGCGCCAGCAGCCTAGAGACATATTCACCCCTCCACTTT.

In nucleotides, the CDR3 is TGTGCCAGCAGCGCTTGGGCAGGGGTAGCCAAAAACATTCAGTACTTC. It codes for CASSAWAGVAKNIQYF. The V call is TRBV9, the J call TRBJ2-4, with D perhaps TRBD1 (6 bases). Per germline, CDR1 SGDLS and CDR2 YYNGEE. Trimming took off 3 bases at V and 0 bases at J, with 13 bases between the two ends. This CDR3 comprises 16 residues.

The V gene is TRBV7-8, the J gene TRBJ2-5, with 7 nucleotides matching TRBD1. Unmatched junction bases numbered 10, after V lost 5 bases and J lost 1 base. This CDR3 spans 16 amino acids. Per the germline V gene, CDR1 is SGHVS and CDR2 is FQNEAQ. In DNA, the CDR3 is TGTGCCAGCAGCCCAATCTACAGACAGGGCCAAGAGACCCAGTACTTC. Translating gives CASSPIYRQGQETQYF.

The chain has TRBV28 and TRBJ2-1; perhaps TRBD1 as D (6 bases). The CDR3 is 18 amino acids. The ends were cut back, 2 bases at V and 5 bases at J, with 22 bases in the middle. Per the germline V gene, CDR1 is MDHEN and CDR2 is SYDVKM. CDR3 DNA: TGTGCCAGCAGTTTAATGTCGGGCAGGGGTTGGTCAAACAATGAGCAGTTCTTC. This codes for CASSLMSGRGWSNNEQFF.

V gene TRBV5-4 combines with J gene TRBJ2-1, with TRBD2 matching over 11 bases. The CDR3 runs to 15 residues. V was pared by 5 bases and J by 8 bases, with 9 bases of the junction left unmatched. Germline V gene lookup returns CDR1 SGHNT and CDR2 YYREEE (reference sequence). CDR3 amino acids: CASRTGTSGGDEQFF. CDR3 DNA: TGTGCCAGCAGAACCGGGACTAGCGGTGGCGATGAGCAGTTCTTC.

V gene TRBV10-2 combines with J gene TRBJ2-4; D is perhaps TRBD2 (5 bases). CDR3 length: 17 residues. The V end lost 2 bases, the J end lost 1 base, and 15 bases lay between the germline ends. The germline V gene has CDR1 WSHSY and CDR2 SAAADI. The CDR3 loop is CASSEIPGWEAKNIQYF. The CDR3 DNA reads TGCGCCAGCAGTGAGATTCCGGGCTGGGAGGCCAAAAACATTCAGTACTTC.

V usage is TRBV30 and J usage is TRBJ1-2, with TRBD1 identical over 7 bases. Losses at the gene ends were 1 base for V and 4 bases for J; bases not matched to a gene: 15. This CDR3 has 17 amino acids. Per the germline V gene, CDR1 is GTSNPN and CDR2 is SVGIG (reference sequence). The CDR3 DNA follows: TGTGCCTGGAGTGCCTGGGACAGCCTGAGATCTTCCTATGGCTACACCTTC. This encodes CAWSAWDSLRSSYGYTF.

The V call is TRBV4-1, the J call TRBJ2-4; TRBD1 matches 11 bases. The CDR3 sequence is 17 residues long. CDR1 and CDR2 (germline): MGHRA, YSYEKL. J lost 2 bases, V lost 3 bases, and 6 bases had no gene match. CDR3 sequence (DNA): TGCGCCAGCAGCCATCCCCAGGACAGGGGGCCCAAAAACATTCAGTACTTC. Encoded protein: CASSHPQDRGPKNIQYF.

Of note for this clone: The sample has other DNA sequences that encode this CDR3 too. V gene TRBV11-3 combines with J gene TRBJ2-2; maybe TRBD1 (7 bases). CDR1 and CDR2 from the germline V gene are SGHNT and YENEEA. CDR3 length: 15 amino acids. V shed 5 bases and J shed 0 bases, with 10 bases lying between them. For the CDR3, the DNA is TGTGCCAGCAGCCCCAGGGGGGCGAACACCGGGGAGCTGTTTTTT. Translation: CASSPRGANTGELFF. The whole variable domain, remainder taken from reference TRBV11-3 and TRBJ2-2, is EAGVVQSPRYKIIEKKQPVAFWCNPISGHNTLYWYLQNLGQGPELLIRYENEEAVDDSQLPKDRFSAERLKGVDSTLKIQPAELGDSAVYLCASSPRGANTGELFFGEGSRLTVL.

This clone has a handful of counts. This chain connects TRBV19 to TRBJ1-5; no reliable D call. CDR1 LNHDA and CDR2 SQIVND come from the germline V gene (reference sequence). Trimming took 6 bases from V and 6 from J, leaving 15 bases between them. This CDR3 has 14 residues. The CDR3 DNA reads TGTGCCAGTAGCCCTGAGACAAGCGTTCAGCCCCAGCATTTT. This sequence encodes CASSPETSVQPQHF.

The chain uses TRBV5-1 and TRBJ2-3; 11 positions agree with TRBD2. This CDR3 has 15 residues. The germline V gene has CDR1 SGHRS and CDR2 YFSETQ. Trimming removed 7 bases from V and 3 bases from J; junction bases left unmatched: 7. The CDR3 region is CASGVSGGETDTQYF. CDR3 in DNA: TGCGCCAGCGGTGTTAGCGGGGGGGAAACAGATACGCAGTATTTT. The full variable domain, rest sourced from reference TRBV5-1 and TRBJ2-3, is KAGVTQTPRYLIKTRGQQVTLSCSPISGHRSVSWYQQTPGQGLQFLFEYFSETQRNKGNFPGRFSGRQFSNSRSEMNVSTLELGDSALYLCASGVSGGETDTQYFGPGTRLTVL.

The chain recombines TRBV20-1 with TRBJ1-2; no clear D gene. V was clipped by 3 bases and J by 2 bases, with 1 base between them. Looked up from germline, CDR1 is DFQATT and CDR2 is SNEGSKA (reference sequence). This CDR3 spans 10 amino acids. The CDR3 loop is CSARNYGYTF. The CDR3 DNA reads TGCAGTGCTAGGAACTATGGCTACACCTTC.

CDR3 amino acids: CASSKTGLLNQPQHF. As DNA, the CDR3 is TGTGCCAGCAGCAAGACAGGGCTCCTAAATCAGCCCCAGCATTTT. V usage is TRBV9 and J usage is TRBJ1-5, with 7 bases fitting TRBD1. The trim removed 4 bases at V and 4 bases at J, leaving 8 bases unmatched. Germline CDR1 SGDLS, CDR2 YYNGEE. The CDR3 has 15 amino acids.

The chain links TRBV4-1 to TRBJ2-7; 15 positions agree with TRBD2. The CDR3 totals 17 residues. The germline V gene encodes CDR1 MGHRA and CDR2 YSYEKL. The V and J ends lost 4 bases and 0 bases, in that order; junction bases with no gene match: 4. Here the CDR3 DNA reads TGCGCCAGCAGCCTTGGACTAGCGGGGGGGAGCTCCTACGAGCAGTACTTC. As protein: CASSLGLAGGSSYEQYF.

The CDR3 sequence is CASSYTGLGKTDTQYF. In DNA form, the CDR3 reads TGTGCCAGCAGTTACACTGGACTAGGAAAGACAGATACGCAGTATTTT. The J gene is TRBJ2-3, the V gene TRBV6-6; 7 bases agree with TRBD2. The CDR3 loop spans 16 amino acids. Germline V lookup: CDR1 MNHNY, CDR2 SVGAGI (reference sequence). V shed 2 bases, J shed 3 bases, and the junction held 8 bases outside the gene matches.

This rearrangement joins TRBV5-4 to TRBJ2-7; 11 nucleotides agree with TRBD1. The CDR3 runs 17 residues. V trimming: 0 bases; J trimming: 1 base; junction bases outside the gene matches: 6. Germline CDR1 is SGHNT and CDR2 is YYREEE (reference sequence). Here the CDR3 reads CASSLVMGTGGSYEQYF. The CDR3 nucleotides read TGTGCCAGCAGCTTGGTTATGGGGACAGGGGGATCCTACGAGCAGTACTTC.

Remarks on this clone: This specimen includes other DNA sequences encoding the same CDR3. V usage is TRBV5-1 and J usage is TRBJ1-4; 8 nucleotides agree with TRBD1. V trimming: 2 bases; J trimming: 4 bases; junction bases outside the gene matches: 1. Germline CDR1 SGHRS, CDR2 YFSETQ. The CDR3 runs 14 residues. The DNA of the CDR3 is TGCGCCAGCAGCTTACAGGGGGGTAATGAAAAACTGTTTTTT. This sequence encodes CASSLQGGNEKLFF.

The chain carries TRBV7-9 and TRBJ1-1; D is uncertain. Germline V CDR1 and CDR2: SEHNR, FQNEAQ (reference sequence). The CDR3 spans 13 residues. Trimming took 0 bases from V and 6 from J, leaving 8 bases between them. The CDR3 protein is CASSLALTPEAFF. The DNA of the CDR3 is TGTGCCAGCAGCTTAGCTCTAACGCCTGAAGCTTTCTTT.

DNA of the CDR3: TGCGCCAGCAGCTTGGCCGTGGGAGGGGGAGGTTCACCCCTCCACTTT. Translation gives CASSLAVGGGGSPLHF. The chain joins TRBV5-1 to TRBJ1-6, with a possible D match to TRBD1 (6 bases). The CDR3 contains 16 residues. Trimming took off 0 bases at V and 9 bases at J, with 16 bases between the two ends. Germline-derived CDR1 and CDR2 are SGHRS and YFSETQ.

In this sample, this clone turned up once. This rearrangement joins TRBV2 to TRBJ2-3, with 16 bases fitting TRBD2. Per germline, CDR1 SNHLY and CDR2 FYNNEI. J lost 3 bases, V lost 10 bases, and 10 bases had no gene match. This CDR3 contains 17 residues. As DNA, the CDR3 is TGTGCCACCGCAACCGGGACTAGCGGGGGGGTGACAGATACGCAGTATTTT. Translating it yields CATATGTSGGVTDTQYF.

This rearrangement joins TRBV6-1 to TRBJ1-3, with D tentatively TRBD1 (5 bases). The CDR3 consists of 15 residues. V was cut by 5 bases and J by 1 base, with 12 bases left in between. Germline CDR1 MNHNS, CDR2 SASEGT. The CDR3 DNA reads TGTGCCAGCAGTATCGTCGGGGGGTCTGGAAACACCATATATTTT. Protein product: CASSIVGGSGNTIYF.